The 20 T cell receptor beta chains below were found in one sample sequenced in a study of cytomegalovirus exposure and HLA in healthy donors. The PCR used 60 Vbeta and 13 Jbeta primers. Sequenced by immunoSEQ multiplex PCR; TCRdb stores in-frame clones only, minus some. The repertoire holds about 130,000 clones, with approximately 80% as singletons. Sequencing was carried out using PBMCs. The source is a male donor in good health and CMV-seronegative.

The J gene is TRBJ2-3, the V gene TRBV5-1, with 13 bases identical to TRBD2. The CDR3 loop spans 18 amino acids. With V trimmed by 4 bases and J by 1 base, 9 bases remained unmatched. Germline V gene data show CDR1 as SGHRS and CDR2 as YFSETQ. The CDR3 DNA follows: TGCGCCAGCAGCAGAACCGGGACTAGCGGGAAGGGCACAGATACGCAGTATTTT. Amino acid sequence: CASSRTGTSGKGTDTQYF. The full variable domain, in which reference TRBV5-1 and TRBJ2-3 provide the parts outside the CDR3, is KAGVTQTPRYLIKTRGQQVTLSCSPISGHRSVSWYQQTPGQGLQFLFEYFSETQRNKGNFPGRFSGRQFSNSRSEMNVSTLELGDSALYLCASSRTGTSGKGTDTQYFGPGTRLTVL.

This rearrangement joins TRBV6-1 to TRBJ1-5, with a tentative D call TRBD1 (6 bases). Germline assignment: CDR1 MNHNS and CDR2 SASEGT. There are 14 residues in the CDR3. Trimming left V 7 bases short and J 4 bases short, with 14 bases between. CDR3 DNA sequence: TGTGCCAGCAAGGGGGTGGGTACGAATCAGCCCCAGCATTTT. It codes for CASKGVGTNQPQHF.

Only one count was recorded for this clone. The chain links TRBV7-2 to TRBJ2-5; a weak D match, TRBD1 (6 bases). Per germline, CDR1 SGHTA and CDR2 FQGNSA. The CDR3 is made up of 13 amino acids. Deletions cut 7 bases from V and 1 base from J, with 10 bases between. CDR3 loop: CASTRGGQETQYF. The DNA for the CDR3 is TGTGCCAGCACCCGAGGGGGCCAAGAGACCCAGTACTTC.

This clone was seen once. In nucleotides, the CDR3 is TGTGCCAGCAGCGTATCCGGGGGAACAACTAATGAAAAACTGTTTTTT. It encodes CASSVSGGTTNEKLFF. The chain uses TRBV9 and TRBJ1-4, with D possibly being TRBD1 (5 bases). The CDR3 loop spans 16 amino acids. The V end was cut by 1 base, the J end by 0 bases, with 10 bases between. CDR1 is SGDLS, CDR2 YYNGEE, per germline.

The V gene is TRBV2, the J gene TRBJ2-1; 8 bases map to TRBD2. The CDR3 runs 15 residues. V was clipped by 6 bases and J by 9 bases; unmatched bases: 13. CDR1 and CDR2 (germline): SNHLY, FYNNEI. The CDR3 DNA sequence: TGTGCCAGCAGCGACAGACTAGCGCCCTCTCCTGAGCAGTTCTTC. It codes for CASSDRLAPSPEQFF.

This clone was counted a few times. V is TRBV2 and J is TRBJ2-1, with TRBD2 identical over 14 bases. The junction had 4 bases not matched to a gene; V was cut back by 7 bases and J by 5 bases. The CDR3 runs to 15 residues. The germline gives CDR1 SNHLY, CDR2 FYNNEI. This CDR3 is CASNGLAGGHNEQFF. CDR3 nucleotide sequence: TGTGCCAGCAATGGACTAGCGGGGGGTCACAATGAGCAGTTCTTC.

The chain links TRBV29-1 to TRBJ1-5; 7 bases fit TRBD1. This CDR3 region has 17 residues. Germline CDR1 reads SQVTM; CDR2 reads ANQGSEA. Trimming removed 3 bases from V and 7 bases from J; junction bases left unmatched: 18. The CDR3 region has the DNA TGCAGCGTTGACCAAAGTCCGGGACAGCGATCAAGGCAGCCCCAGCATTTT. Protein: CSVDQSPGQRSRQPQHF.

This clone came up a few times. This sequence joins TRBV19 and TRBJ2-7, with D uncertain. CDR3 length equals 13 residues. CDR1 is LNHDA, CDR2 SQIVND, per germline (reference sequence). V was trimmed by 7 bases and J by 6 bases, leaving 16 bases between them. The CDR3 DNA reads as TGTGCCAGTAAGGTCCAGGCCTCCGGCGAGCAGTACTTC. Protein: CASKVQASGEQYF.

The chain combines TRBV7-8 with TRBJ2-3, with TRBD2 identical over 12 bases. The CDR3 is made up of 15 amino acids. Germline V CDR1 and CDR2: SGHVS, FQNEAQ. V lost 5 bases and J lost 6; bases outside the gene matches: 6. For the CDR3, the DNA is TGTGCCAGCAGCCGACTAGCGGGGGCGTTGGATACGCAGTATTTT. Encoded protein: CASSRLAGALDTQYF.

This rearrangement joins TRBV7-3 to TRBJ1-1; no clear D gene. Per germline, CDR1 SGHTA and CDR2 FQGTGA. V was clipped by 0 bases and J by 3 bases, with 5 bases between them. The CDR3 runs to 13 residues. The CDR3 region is CASSLTGDTEAFF. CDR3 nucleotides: TGTGCCAGCAGCTTAACGGGAGACACTGAAGCTTTCTTT. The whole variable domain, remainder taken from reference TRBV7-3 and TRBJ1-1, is GAGVSQTPSNKVTEKGKYVELRCDPISGHTALYWYRQSLGQGPEFLIYFQGTGAADDSGLPNDRFFAVRPEGSVSTLKIQRTERGDSAVYLCASSLTGDTEAFFGQGTRLTVV.

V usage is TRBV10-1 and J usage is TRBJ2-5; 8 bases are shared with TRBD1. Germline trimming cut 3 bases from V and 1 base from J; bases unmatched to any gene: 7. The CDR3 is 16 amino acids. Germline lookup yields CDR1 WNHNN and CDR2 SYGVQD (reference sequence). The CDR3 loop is CASSEGTGGFQETQYF. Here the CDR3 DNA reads TGCGCCAGCAGTGAAGGGACAGGAGGATTCCAAGAGACCCAGTACTTC.

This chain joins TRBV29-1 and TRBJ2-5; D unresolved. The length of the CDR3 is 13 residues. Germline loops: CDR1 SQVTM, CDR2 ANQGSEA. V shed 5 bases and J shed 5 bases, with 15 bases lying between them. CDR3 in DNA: TGCAGCGTTTCGTCCCAGACCGGGGAGACCCAGTACTTC. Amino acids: CSVSSQTGETQYF.

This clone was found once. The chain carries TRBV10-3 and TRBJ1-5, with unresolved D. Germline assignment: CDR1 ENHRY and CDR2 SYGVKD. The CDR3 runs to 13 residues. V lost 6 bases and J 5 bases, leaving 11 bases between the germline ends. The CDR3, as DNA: TGTGCCATCAGCCTAATGGCGGATCAGCCCCAGCATTTT. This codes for CAISLMADQPQHF.

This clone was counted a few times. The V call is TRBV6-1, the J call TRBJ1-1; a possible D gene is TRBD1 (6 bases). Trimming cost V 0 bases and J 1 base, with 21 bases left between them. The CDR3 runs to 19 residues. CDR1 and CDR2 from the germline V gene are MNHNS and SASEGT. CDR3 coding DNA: TGTGCCAGCAGTGAAGCGCTTCAAGGACAGTACAGAACGAACACTGAAGCTTTCTTT. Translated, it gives CASSEALQGQYRTNTEAFF.

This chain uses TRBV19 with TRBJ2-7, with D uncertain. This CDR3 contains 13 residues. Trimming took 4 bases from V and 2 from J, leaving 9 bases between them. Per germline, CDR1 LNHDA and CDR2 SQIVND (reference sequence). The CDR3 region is CASSSGRTYEQYF. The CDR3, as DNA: TGTGCCAGTAGTAGCGGCAGAACCTACGAGCAGTACTTC.

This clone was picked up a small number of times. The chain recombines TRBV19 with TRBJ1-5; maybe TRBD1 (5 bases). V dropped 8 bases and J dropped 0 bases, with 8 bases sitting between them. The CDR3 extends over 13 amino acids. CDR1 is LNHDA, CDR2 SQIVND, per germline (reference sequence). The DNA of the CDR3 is TGTGCCAGTTCAGGGAATAGCAATCAGCCCCAGCATTTT. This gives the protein CASSGNSNQPQHF.

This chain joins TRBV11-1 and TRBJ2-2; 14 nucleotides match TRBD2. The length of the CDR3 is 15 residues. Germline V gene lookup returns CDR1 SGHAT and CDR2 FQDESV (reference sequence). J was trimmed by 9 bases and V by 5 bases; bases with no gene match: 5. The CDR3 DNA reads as TGTGCCAGCAGCCAGGGACTAGCGGGAGTCCGGGAGCTGTTTTTT. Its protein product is CASSQGLAGVRELFF.

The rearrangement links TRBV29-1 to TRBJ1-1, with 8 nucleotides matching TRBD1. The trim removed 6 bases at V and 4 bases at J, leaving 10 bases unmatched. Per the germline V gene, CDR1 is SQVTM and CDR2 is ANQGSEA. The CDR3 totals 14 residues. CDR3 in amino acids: CSVPTGGSGTEAFF. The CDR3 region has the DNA TGCAGCGTCCCAACAGGGGGGAGTGGCACTGAAGCTTTCTTT.

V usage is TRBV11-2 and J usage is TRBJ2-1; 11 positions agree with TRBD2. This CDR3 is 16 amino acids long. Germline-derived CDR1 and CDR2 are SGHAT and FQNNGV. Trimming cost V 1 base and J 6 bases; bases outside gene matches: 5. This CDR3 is CASSLAPSGGSNEQFF. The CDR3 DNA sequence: TGTGCCAGCAGCTTAGCCCCTAGCGGGGGGTCCAATGAGCAGTTCTTC.

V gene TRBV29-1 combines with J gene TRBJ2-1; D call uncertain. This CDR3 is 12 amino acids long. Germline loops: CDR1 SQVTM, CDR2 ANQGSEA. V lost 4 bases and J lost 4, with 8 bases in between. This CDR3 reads CSVGRSYNEQFF. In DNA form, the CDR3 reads TGCAGCGTTGGTAGGAGTTACAATGAGCAGTTCTTC.